This TCR beta chain was sequenced during a study of T-cell reconstitution after alpha-beta-depleted transplantation in children. V lost 1 base and J lost 8, with 16 bases in between. Per the germline V gene, CDR1 is SGHRS and CDR2 is YFSETQ. The CDR3 has 15 amino acids. This clonotype was observed at least ten times. Unique molecular identifiers were incorporated during preparation of the TCRbeta library. A single record per CDR3 protein comes from TCRdb applying MiXCR to the PCR reads. The sample carries about 260,000 distinct CDR3 sequences, 7.5% to 9.5% recorded once. The source material was PBMCs, mostly from graft donor cells, sampled 180 days after TCRalphabeta/CD19-depleted stem cell transplant. This receptor was obtained from a male patient aged 5 to 17 who had a stem cell transplant for acute lymphoblastic leukemia, so the T cells may come from the graft donor. The rearrangement links TRBV5-1 to TRBJ2-1, with D possibly being TRBD2 (5 bases). In DNA form, the CDR3 reads TGCGCCAGCAGCTTGCCGGGATCGGGAAAGGATGAGCAGTTCTTC. Amino acid sequence: CASSLPGSGKDEQFF.